What follows are 29 T cell receptor beta chains derived from one specimen sequenced in a study of CD8 T cells in ankylosing spondylitis. Study outcomes and limitations: Within ankylosing spondylitis blood, a TCR beta motif made up of seven to nine highly homologous variants appeared to be characteristic.

From the 5' RACE reads, TCRdb called clonotypes with MiXCR, one entry per CDR3 protein. The sample yields hundreds of thousands of distinct CDR3 sequences, roughly a sixth seen once. These receptors lack a known antigen. Input material: blood, either unsorted or a sorted T cell fraction (not recorded which). These receptors were collected from a male donor with ankylosing spondylitis.

This clonotype has just a few counts. The chain is built from TRBV6-1 and TRBJ2-6; perhaps TRBD2 as D (6 bases). The CDR3 spans 17 residues. CDR1 MNHNS and CDR2 SASEGT come from the germline V gene. The ends were cut back, 1 base at V and 4 bases at J, with 14 bases in the middle. The CDR3: CASSEEGRLAGANVLTF. CDR3 bases: TGTGCCAGCAGTGAAGAGGGGAGGCTAGCCGGGGCCAACGTCCTGACTTTC.

This clonotype was recorded at least ten times. V is TRBV12-3 or TRBV12-4 and J is TRBJ1-1, with unresolved D. This CDR3 is built from 14 residues. The V gene lost 3 bases and the J gene lost 0 bases, with 8 bases spanning the gap. As DNA, the CDR3 is TGTGCCAGCAGTTTGCATCCCATGAACACTGAAGCTTTCTTT. It translates to CASSLHPMNTEAFF.

The sample holds a few counts of this clonotype. V is TRBV20-1 and J is TRBJ2-2, with D possibly TRBD1 on 6 matching bases. The length of the CDR3 is 15 residues. Germline lookup yields CDR1 DFQATT and CDR2 SNEGSKA (reference sequence). Between the trimmed V and J ends, which lost 4 bases and 2 bases, there was a span of 14 bases. This CDR3 is CSATENRVNTGELFF. As DNA, the CDR3 is TGCAGTGCTACAGAGAACAGGGTCAACACCGGGGAGCTGTTTTTT.

This clonotype has just a few counts. This chain uses TRBV5-1 with TRBJ2-7; 9 bases are a match to TRBD1. The CDR3 is 16 residues long. The germline V gene has CDR1 SGHRS and CDR2 YFSETQ. Trimming took 0 bases from V and 2 from J; bases not matched to a gene: 6. The CDR3, as DNA: TGCGCCAGCAGCTTGGCCCCTGGGACAGGGACCTACGAGCAGTACTTC. Its protein is CASSLAPGTGTYEQYF.

This clonotype was detected only a few times. The chain carries TRBV6-1 and TRBJ1-1; D unclear. This CDR3 spans 14 amino acids. V dropped 7 bases and J dropped 5 bases, with 17 bases sitting between them. The germline V gene encodes CDR1 MNHNS and CDR2 SASEGT. CDR3 loop: CASTEHGEGTEAFF. CDR3 in DNA: TGTGCCAGCACCGAACACGGGGAAGGAACTGAAGCTTTCTTT.

This clonotype has just a few counts. The genes are TRBV14 and TRBJ2-5; 8 bases line up with TRBD2. In germline, CDR1 is SGHDN, CDR2 FVKESK. The CDR3 spans 15 residues. Trimming took 0 bases from V and 4 from J; bases not matched to a gene: 4. CDR3 protein: CASSQDREGRETQYF. DNA of the CDR3: TGTGCCAGCAGCCAAGATCGGGAGGGCCGAGAGACCCAGTACTTC.

This clonotype was recorded a few times. The chain employs TRBV20-1 and TRBJ1-4, with TRBD1 as a possible D gene (5 bases). V lost 0 bases, J lost 0 bases, and 11 bases lay in between. The CDR3 has 16 residues. CDR1 and CDR2 from the germline V gene are DFQATT and SNEGSKA (reference sequence). CDR3 bases: TGCAGTGCTAGAGACAGGACAATCGCAACTAATGAAAAACTGTTTTTT. This gives the protein CSARDRTIATNEKLFF.

This clonotype occurred a few times. The gene calls are TRBV6-1 and TRBJ1-1; possibly TRBD1 for D (5 bases). CDR1 and CDR2 from the germline V gene are MNHNS and SASEGT. The V gene lost 6 bases and the J gene lost 1 base, with 9 bases spanning the gap. This CDR3 has 13 residues. The DNA of the CDR3 is TGTGCCAGCAGAATAAGGGGGAACACTGAAGCTTTCTTT. Translating gives CASRIRGNTEAFF.

Written as DNA, the CDR3 is TGTGCCAGCAGCTTTACTTGGGCGGGTGAGAACACCTTC. Amino acid sequence: CASSFTWAGENTF. The chain links TRBV7-9 to TRBJ1-2; D unclear. The CDR3 has 13 residues. The ends were cut back, 3 bases at V and 12 bases at J, with 17 bases in the middle. The V gene's germline CDR1 is SEHNR and CDR2 FQNEAQ (reference sequence).

The rearrangement links TRBV20-1 to TRBJ2-7, with 7 bases lining up with TRBD2. Germline CDR1 is DFQATT and CDR2 is SNEGSKA (reference sequence). The CDR3 consists of 14 residues. The junction had 11 bases not matched to a gene; V was cut back by 5 bases and J by 4 bases. The CDR3 region has the DNA TGCAGTGCTTTCGAGAGCGGGCGGGAGTACGAGCAGTACTTC. Protein sequence: CSAFESGREYEQYF.

The rearrangement uses TRBV4-1 and TRBJ2-7, with D maybe TRBD1 (5 bases). The CDR3 runs to 16 residues. Trimming stripped 0 bases from V and 0 bases from J, with 12 bases between. Germline CDR1 and CDR2: MGHRA and YSYEKL. CDR3: CASSQETAISSYEQYF. The CDR3 coding sequence is TGCGCCAGCAGCCAAGAGACAGCGATCAGCTCCTACGAGCAGTACTTC.

This chain uses TRBV7-2 with TRBJ2-1, with a weak D call TRBD1 (5 bases). Trimming cost V 1 base and J 5 bases, with 12 bases left between them. The V gene's germline CDR1 is SGHTA and CDR2 FQGNSA. This CDR3 spans 15 amino acids. The CDR3 loop reads CASSLGGGQNNEQFF. The CDR3 region has the DNA TGTGCCAGCAGCTTAGGGGGCGGACAAAACAATGAGCAGTTCTTC.

This clonotype has a handful of counts. The chain employs TRBV12-3 or TRBV12-4 and TRBJ2-7; the D gene is possibly TRBD2 (6 bases). CDR3 length equals 13 residues. Trimming cost V 2 bases and J 3 bases, with 8 bases left between them. The CDR3 bases are TGTGCCAGCAGTTTAAGGGGAGGCTACGAGCAGTACTTC. It yields the protein CASSLRGGYEQYF.

This clonotype was observed a handful of times. The chain links TRBV7-2 to TRBJ2-4, with no clear D. Germline V lookup: CDR1 SGHTA, CDR2 FQGNSA. Trimming took 1 base from V and 6 from J, leaving 10 bases between them. The CDR3 covers 14 residues. CDR3: CASSLVGWGNIQYF. In DNA, the CDR3 is TGTGCCAGCAGCTTAGTGGGCTGGGGAAACATTCAGTACTTC.

The CDR3 sequence: CASSQDSGDRGWTQYF. The CDR3 nucleotides are TGCGCCAGCAGCCAAGATTCGGGAGACAGGGGGTGGACCCAGTACTTC. The chain has TRBV4-1 and TRBJ2-5; 9 positions agree with TRBD1. Trimming took 0 bases from V and 7 from J; bases not matched to a gene: 9. CDR1 MGHRA and CDR2 YSYEKL come from the germline V gene. CDR3 length equals 16 residues.

The J gene is TRBJ2-7, the V gene TRBV20-1; 13 bases fit TRBD2. V lost 6 bases, J lost 2 bases, and 4 bases stayed unmatched. Germline loops: CDR1 DFQATT, CDR2 SNEGSKA (reference sequence). The CDR3 contains 14 residues. This chain's CDR3 is CSAGTSGTTYEQYF. In nucleotides, the CDR3 is TGCAGTGCCGGGACTAGCGGGACGACCTACGAGCAGTACTTC.

The V call is TRBV6-2 or TRBV6-3, the J call TRBJ2-3; D perhaps matches TRBD2 (7 bases). The germline CDR1 and CDR2 sequences are MNHEY and SVGEGT. This CDR3 has 16 residues. V shed 7 bases and J shed 2 bases, with 19 bases lying between them. The CDR3 DNA follows: TGTGCCAGCAATTCCCGCGGGGGCTCCTTCACAGATACGCAGTATTTT. It codes for CASNSRGGSFTDTQYF.

The chain employs TRBV20-1 and TRBJ1-2; possible D gene TRBD1, 5 bases. The length of the CDR3 is 13 residues. V lost 2 bases, J lost 2 bases, and 9 bases lay in between. CDR1 DFQATT and CDR2 SNEGSKA come from the germline V gene (reference sequence). The CDR3 DNA reads as TGCAGTGCTAGAAAGGAGGGGAACTATGGCTACACCTTC. The encoded protein is CSARKEGNYGYTF.

This clonotype appeared a few times. V is TRBV20-1 and J is TRBJ1-1; 10 bases agree with TRBD1. V was pared by 1 base and J by 6 bases, with 5 bases of the junction left unmatched. CDR1 is DFQATT and CDR2 is SNEGSKA in the germline V gene (reference sequence). This CDR3 contains 14 residues. The CDR3 region is CSARGDRGLAEAFF. In DNA form, the CDR3 reads TGCAGTGCTAGAGGGGACAGGGGATTGGCTGAAGCTTTCTTT.

This clonotype has more than one count but fewer than ten. The chain employs TRBV7-9 and TRBJ1-3; D possibly corresponds to TRBD1 (5 bases). Germline lookup yields CDR1 SEHNR and CDR2 FQNEAQ (reference sequence). V was trimmed by 1 base and J by 3 bases, leaving 13 bases between them. The CDR3 extends over 16 amino acids. CDR3 sequence reads: CASSLVDTGGGNTIYF. The CDR3 DNA sequence: TGTGCCAGCAGCTTAGTGGACACAGGCGGTGGAAACACCATATATTTT.

The table lists this clonotype with many counts. This chain links TRBV5-1 with TRBJ2-2, with D tentatively TRBD2 (5 bases). V lost 3 bases and J lost 0, with 15 bases in between. Per the germline V gene, CDR1 is SGHRS and CDR2 is YFSETQ. The CDR3 length is 17 residues. The chain's CDR3 is CASSYQRTVANTGELFF. The CDR3 DNA is TGCGCCAGCAGCTACCAGCGGACGGTCGCGAACACCGGGGAGCTGTTTTTT.

This clonotype was counted between two and nine times. V gene TRBV6-5 combines with J gene TRBJ2-1; 9 bases line up with TRBD2. V lost 0 bases and J lost 6; bases outside the gene matches: 9. The germline CDR1 and CDR2 sequences are MNHEY and SVGAGI. The CDR3 runs to 17 residues. The CDR3 nucleotides are TGTGCCAGCAGTTACTCCTGGGGGGCTAGCGGGACCAATGAGCAGTTCTTC. Translation: CASSYSWGASGTNEQFF.

This clonotype was found a few times. The CDR3 is CASSFRVHTEAFF. The CDR3 nucleotides read TGTGCCAGCAGTTTCAGGGTCCACACTGAAGCTTTCTTT. The V call is TRBV6-5, the J call TRBJ1-1, with a tentative D call TRBD1 (5 bases). This CDR3 region has 13 residues. Germline V CDR1 and CDR2: MNHEY, SVGAGI. Trimming removed 4 bases at V and 3 bases at J, with 9 bases between.

In its sample, this clonotype was seen once. The chain is built from TRBV7-2 and TRBJ2-5; 10 bases match TRBD2. Germline CDR1 is SGHTA and CDR2 is FQGNSA. The V gene end was trimmed by 5 bases and the J gene end by 5 bases; junction bases not matched to a gene: 8. The CDR3 has 15 residues. The CDR3 DNA is TGTGCCAGCAGCGCAGGACTAGCGGACGGGGAGACCCAGTACTTC. It specifies CASSAGLADGETQYF.

This clonotype was seen many times. This chain connects TRBV7-9 to TRBJ1-1; D gene unclear. From germline, CDR1 is SEHNR and CDR2 FQNEAQ (reference sequence). The V end was cut by 5 bases, the J end by 2 bases, with 15 bases between. The CDR3 has 15 amino acids. Here the CDR3 reads CASSRGSGINTEAFF. The CDR3 nucleotides are TGTGCCAGCAGCAGAGGGAGTGGAATAAACACTGAAGCTTTCTTT.

This clonotype was observed a handful of times. The chain carries TRBV2 and TRBJ2-2, with D perhaps TRBD1 (5 bases). The CDR3 has 13 amino acids. Germline V CDR1 and CDR2: SNHLY, FYNNEI. Deletions cut 7 bases from V and 5 bases from J, with 11 bases between. The CDR3 DNA sequence: TGTGCCAGCACCGGACACCCAACCGGGGAGCTGTTTTTT. This gives the protein CASTGHPTGELFF.

V usage is TRBV2 and J usage is TRBJ2-7; 11 nucleotides match TRBD2. The CDR3 covers 15 residues. J lost 3 bases, V lost 3 bases, and 4 bases had no gene match. The germline V gene has CDR1 SNHLY and CDR2 FYNNEI. CDR3 sequence: CASSEGLADYYEQYF. Here the CDR3 DNA reads TGTGCCAGCAGTGAGGGACTAGCGGATTACTACGAGCAGTACTTC.

This clonotype was counted between two and nine times. V and J are TRBV6-1 and TRBJ1-6; D remains unclear. Germline V gives CDR1 MNHNS, CDR2 SASEGT. V was pared by 5 bases and J by 6 bases, with 8 bases between. CDR3 length: 13 residues. Here the CDR3 DNA reads TGTGCCAGCAGTAGGATCGGTAATTCACCCCTCCACTTT. This translates into CASSRIGNSPLHF.

This clonotype was counted only a few times. V usage is TRBV7-2 and J usage is TRBJ1-2, with a possible D match to TRBD1 (5 bases). The CDR3 has 15 residues. Per the germline V gene, CDR1 is SGHTA and CDR2 is FQGNSA. Trimming cost V 0 bases and J 2 bases, with 10 bases left between them. The CDR3 loop is CASSLAKTVNYGYTF. In DNA, the CDR3 is TGTGCCAGCAGCTTAGCAAAGACAGTCAACTATGGCTACACCTTC.